This TCR beta chain stems from a study of Graves' ophthalmopathy and Graves' hyperthyroidism. Study results and limitations: Progression of ophthalmopathy was predicted by the model with around 70% sensitivity and less than 85% specificity. Discriminating ophthalmopathy from stable hyperthyroidism, a 13-signature model attained a sensitivity of 85% to 90% and a specificity of around 77%.

Details on this clonotype: As yet, its antigen is unknown.

CDR3 regions of TCR beta were amplified from RNA transcripts. HTBI primers were employed in first-round RT-PCR, then a second-round multiplex PCR followed. TCRdb ran MiXCR on the multiplex PCR reads and lists one entry per CDR3 protein. This table holds around 1.1 million distinct CDR3 sequences, roughly two fifths found once. Among the hyperthyroidism patients, all were newly diagnosed, aged 18 to 65, with under 2 months' duration. Other autoimmune disease, uncontrolled infection, pregnancy and lactation led to exclusion. J gave up 4 bases and V 6 bases, and 6 bases lay outside the gene matches. This CDR3 region has 14 residues. Germline lookup yields CDR1 SGHTA and CDR2 FQGNSA.

Sequencing used peripheral blood or thyroid tissue (not recorded which). The sequence was obtained from an adult man with Graves' hyperthyroidism. This rearrangement joins TRBV7-2 to TRBJ1-1; TRBD1 matches at 9 bases. CDR3 loop: CASSGQGWGTEAFF. The CDR3 nucleotides are TGTGCCAGCAGTGGACAGGGGTGGGGCACTGAAGCTTTCTTT.